The present T cell receptor (beta chain) was sequenced within a study of shared clonotypes between healthy human individuals. Assay: immunoSEQ multiplex PCR; the TCRdb copy retains only in-frame clones and omits some. The sample has some 580,000 clones; about 97% are singletons. Trimming took off 4 bases at V and 2 bases at J, with 12 bases between the two ends. The CDR3 runs to 16 residues. Germline V gives CDR1 ENHRY, CDR2 SYGVKD. What was sequenced was naive CD4+ T cells sorted from blood. Subset in this sample: CD45RA+ positively selected. The sequence was obtained from a woman aged 30 to 39 in good health. This sequence joins TRBV10-3 and TRBJ2-6; either TRBD1 or TRBD2 may fit D (5 bases each). As DNA, the CDR3 is TGTGCCATCAGTGGGGCCGTGGGGGCTGGGGCCAACGTCCTGACTTTC. Residues: CAISGAVGAGANVLTF.